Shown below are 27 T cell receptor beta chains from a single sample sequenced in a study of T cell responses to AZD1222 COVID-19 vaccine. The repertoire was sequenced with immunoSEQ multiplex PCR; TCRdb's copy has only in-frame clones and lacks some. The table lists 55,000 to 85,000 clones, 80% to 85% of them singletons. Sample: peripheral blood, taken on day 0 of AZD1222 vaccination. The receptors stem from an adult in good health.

CDR3 protein: CSAADTFGSPLHF. CDR3 bases: TGCAGCGCCGCCGACACCTTTGGGTCACCCCTCCACTTT. This chain joins TRBV29-1 and TRBJ1-6, with D uncertain. The germline CDR1 and CDR2 sequences are SQVTM and ANQGSEA. This CDR3 has 13 amino acids. V lost 7 bases and J 10 bases, leaving 17 bases between the germline ends.

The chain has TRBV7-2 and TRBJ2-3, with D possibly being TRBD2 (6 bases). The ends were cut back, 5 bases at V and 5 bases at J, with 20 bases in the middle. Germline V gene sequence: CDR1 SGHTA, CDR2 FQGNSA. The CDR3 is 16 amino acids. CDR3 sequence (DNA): TGTGCCAGCAGCCGCCCGACGGGGTCGCGGGGAGATACGCAGTATTTT. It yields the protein CASSRPTGSRGDTQYF. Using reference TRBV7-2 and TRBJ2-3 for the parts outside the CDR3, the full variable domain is GAGVSQSPSNKVTEKGKDVELRCDPISGHTALYWYRQSLGQGLEFLIYFQGNSAPDKSGLPSDRFSAERTGGSVSTLTIQRTQQEDSAVYLCASSRPTGSRGDTQYFGPGTRLTVL.

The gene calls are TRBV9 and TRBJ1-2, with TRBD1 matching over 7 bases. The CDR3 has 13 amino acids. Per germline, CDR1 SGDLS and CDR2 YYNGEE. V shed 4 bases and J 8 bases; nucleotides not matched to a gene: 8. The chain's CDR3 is CASSPTGARGYTF. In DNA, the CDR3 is TGTGCCAGCAGCCCCACAGGGGCGCGGGGCTACACCTTC.

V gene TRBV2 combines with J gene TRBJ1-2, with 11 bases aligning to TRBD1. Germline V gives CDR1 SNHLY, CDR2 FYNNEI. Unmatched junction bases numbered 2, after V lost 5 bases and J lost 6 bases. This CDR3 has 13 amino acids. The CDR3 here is CASSWGQGDGYTF. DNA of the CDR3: TGTGCCAGCAGTTGGGGACAGGGGGATGGCTACACCTTC.

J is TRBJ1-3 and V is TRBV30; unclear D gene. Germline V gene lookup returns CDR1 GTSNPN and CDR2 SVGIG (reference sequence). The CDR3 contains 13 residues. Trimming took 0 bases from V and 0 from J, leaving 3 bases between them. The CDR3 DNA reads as TGTGCCTGGAGTGTAGTCTCTGGAAACACCATATATTTT. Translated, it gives CAWSVVSGNTIYF.

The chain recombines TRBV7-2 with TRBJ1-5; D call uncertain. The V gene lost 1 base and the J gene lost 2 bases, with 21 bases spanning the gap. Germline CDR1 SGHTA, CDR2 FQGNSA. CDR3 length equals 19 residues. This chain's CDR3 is CASSLDLKTKDPRNQPQHF. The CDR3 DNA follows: TGTGCCAGCAGCTTAGATCTTAAAACTAAGGACCCTCGCAATCAGCCCCAGCATTTT.

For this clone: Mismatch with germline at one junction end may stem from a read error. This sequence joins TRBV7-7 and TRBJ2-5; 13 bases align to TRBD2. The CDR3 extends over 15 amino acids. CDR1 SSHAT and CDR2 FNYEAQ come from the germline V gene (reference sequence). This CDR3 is CASSTSGGGQETQYF. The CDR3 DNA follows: TGTGCTAGCAGCACTAGCGGGGGGGGTCAAGAGACCCAGTACTTC.

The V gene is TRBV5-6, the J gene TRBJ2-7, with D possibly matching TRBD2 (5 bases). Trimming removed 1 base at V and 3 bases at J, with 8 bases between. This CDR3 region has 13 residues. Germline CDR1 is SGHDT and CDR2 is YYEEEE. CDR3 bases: TGTGCCAGCAGCTTGTACGGGAACTACGAGCAGTACTTC. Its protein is CASSLYGNYEQYF.

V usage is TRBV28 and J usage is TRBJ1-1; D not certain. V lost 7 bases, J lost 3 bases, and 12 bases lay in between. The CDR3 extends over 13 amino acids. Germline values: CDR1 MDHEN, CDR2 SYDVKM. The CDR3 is CASTLHGDTEAFF. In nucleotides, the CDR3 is TGTGCCAGCACCCTACATGGGGACACTGAAGCTTTCTTT.

The CDR3, as DNA: TGCGCCAGCAGTGCCAGCGGGGGGGCCCCCGAGCAGTTCTTC. Encoded protein: CASSASGGAPEQFF. This chain joins TRBV10-1 and TRBJ2-1; TRBD2 matches at 10 bases. The CDR3 has 14 amino acids. The V gene end was trimmed by 4 bases and the J gene end by 10 bases; junction bases not matched to a gene: 7. Germline loops: CDR1 WNHNN, CDR2 SYGVQD (reference sequence).

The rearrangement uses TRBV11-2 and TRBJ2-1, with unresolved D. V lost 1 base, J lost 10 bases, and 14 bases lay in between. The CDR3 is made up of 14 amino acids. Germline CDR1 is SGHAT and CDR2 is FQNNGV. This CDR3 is CASSLARTQAEQFF. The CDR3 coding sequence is TGTGCCAGCAGCTTAGCCCGGACCCAGGCGGAGCAGTTCTTC.

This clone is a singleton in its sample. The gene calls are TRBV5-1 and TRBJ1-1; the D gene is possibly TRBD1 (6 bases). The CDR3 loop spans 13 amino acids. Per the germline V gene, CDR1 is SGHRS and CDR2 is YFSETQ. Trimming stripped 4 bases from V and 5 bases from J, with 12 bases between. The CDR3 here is CASSPVGGTEAFF. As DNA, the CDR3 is TGCGCCAGCAGCCCGGTAGGGGGAACTGAAGCTTTCTTT.

The CDR3 DNA is TGTGCCAGCAGTCCAGGGGACAGGGGCGCCTACAATAATTCACCCCTCCACTTT. This translates into CASSPGDRGAYNNSPLHF. V gene TRBV27 combines with J gene TRBJ1-6, with 10 nucleotides matching TRBD1. This CDR3 comprises 18 residues. CDR1 MNHEY and CDR2 SMNVEV come from the germline V gene (reference sequence). V trimming: 5 bases; J trimming: 5 bases; junction bases outside the gene matches: 12.

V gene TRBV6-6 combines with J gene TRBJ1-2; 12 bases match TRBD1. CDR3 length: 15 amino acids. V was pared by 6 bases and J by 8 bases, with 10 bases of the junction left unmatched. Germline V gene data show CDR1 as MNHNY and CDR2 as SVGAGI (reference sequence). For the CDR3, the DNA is TGTGCCAGCAGCTCCGGGACAGGGGGCTGGGGCGGCTACACCTTC. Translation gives CASSSGTGGWGGYTF.

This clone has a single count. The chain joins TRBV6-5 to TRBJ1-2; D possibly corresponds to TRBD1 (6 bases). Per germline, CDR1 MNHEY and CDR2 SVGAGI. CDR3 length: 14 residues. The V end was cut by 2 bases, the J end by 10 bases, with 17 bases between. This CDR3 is CASSYGARGQLYTF. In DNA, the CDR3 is TGTGCCAGCAGTTACGGGGCGCGGGGGCAGCTCTACACCTTC.

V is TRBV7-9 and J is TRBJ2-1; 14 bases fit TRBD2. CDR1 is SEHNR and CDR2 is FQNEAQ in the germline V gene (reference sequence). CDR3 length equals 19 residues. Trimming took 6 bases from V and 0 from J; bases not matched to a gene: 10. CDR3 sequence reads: CASREPGLAGADSYNEQFF. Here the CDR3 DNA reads TGTGCCAGCAGGGAACCGGGACTAGCGGGGGCGGACTCCTACAATGAGCAGTTCTTC.

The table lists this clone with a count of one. CDR3 nucleotide sequence: TGTGCCAGCGGTGTGGGACGAAACAATCAGCCCCAGCATTTT. Protein product: CASGVGRNNQPQHF. V usage is TRBV27 and J usage is TRBJ1-5; tentative D call: TRBD1 (5 bases). Germline V gene lookup returns CDR1 MNHEY and CDR2 SMNVEV (reference sequence). V dropped 8 bases and J dropped 3 bases, with 14 bases sitting between them. The CDR3 has 14 residues.

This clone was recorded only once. CDR3 sequence reads: CASSFLPNLDSNSPLHF. CDR3 nucleotide sequence: TGCGCCAGCAGCTTCCTACCTAACCTGGACAGTAATTCACCCCTCCACTTT. V and J are TRBV5-1 and TRBJ1-6; D is perhaps TRBD1 (6 bases). The CDR3 has 17 residues. V shed 2 bases and J shed 6 bases, with 18 bases lying between them. Germline CDR1 is SGHRS and CDR2 is YFSETQ. Based on the CDR3 plus reference TRBV5-1 and TRBJ1-6, the full variable domain is KAGVTQTPRYLIKTRGQQVTLSCSPISGHRSVSWYQQTPGQGLQFLFEYFSETQRNKGNFPGRFSGRQFSNSRSEMNVSTLELGDSALYLCASSFLPNLDSNSPLHFGNGTRLTVT.

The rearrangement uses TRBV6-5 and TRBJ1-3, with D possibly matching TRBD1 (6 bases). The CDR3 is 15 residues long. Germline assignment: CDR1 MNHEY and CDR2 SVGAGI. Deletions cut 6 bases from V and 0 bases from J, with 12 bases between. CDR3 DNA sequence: TGTGCCAGCAGCCGAGACAGGAACTCTGGAAACACCATATATTTT. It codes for CASSRDRNSGNTIYF.

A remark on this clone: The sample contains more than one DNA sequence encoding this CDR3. In DNA form, the CDR3 reads TGTGCCAGTGAAAGAGCGGGGGGGGGCGCAGATACGCAGTATTTT. Translation: CASERAGGGADTQYF. The gene calls are TRBV19 and TRBJ2-3; 10 nucleotides line up with TRBD2. CDR1 is LNHDA and CDR2 is SQIVND in the germline V gene (reference sequence). This CDR3 contains 15 residues. J gave up 4 bases and V 8 bases, and 9 bases lay outside the gene matches.

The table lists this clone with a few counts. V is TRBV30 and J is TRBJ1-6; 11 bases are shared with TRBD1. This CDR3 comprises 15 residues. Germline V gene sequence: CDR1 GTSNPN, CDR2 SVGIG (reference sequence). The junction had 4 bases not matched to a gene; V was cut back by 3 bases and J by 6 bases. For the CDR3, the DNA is TGTGCCTGGAGACCCGGGACAGGGGGTAATTCACCCCTCCACTTT. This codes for CAWRPGTGGNSPLHF.

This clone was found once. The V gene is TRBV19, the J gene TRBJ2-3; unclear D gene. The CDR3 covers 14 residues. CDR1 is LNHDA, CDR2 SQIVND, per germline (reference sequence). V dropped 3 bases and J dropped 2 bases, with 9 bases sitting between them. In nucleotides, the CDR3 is TGTGCCAGTAGTATTACGGGTAACACAGATACGCAGTATTTT. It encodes CASSITGNTDTQYF.

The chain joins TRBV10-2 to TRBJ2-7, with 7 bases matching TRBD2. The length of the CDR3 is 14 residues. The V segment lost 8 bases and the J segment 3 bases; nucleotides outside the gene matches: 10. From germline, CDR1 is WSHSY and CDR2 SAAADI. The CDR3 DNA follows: TGCGCCAGCCGCCTAGCGGAGGGGATCTACGAGCAGTACTTC. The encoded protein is CASRLAEGIYEQYF.

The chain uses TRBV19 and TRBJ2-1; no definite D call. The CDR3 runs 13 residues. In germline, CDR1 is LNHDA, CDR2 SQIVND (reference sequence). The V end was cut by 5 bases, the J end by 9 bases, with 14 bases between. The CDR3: CASSPRSVGEQFF. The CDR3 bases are TGTGCCAGTAGTCCACGTTCGGTTGGTGAGCAGTTCTTC. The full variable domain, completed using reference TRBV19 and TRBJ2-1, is DGGITQSPKYLFRKEGQNVTLSCEQNLNHDAMYWYRQDPGQGLRLIYYSQIVNDFQKGDIAEGYSVSREKKESFPLTVTSAQKNPTAFYLCASSPRSVGEQFFGPGTRLTVL.

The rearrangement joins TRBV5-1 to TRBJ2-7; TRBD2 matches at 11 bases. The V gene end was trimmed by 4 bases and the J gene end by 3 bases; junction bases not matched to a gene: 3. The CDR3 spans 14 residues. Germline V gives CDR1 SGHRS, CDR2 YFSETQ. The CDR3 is CASSLAGGYYEQYF. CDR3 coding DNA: TGCGCCAGCAGCCTAGCGGGGGGATACTACGAGCAGTACTTC.

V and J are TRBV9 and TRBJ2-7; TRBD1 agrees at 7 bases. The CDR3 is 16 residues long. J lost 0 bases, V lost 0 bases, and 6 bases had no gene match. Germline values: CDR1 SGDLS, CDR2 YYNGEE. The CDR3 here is CASSVGRTGLSYEQYF. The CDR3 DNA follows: TGTGCCAGCAGCGTAGGGAGGACAGGTCTCTCCTACGAGCAGTACTTC.

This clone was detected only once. CDR3 in amino acids: CASSFLRGSPLHF. CDR3 sequence (DNA): TGTGCCAGCAGCTTTTTGCGCGGTTCACCCCTCCACTTT. This chain connects TRBV7-2 to TRBJ1-6, with unresolved D. Trimming pared 3 bases from V and 9 bases from J, leaving 9 bases between. This CDR3 spans 13 amino acids. CDR1 is SGHTA, CDR2 FQGNSA, per germline. The full variable domain, its missing parts supplied by reference TRBV7-2 and TRBJ1-6, is GAGVSQSPSNKVTEKGKDVELRCDPISGHTALYWYRQSLGQGLEFLIYFQGNSAPDKSGLPSDRFSAERTGGSVSTLTIQRTQQEDSAVYLCASSFLRGSPLHFGNGTRLTVT.